This TCR beta chain is drawn from a study of OX40 agonist ivuxolimab in advanced cancers. Some background on the complete study: Ivuxolimab was an agonistic, fully human IgG2 monoclonal antibody directed against OX40 (CD134), a costimulatory receptor. Intravenous ivuxolimab was administered to patients every 2 weeks at six dose levels: 0.01, 0.1, 0.3, 1.5, 3 and 10 mg/kg. Of the 50 or so patients in dose escalation, about 20 had hepatocellular carcinoma, some 15 had melanoma, 9 had renal cell carcinoma and 9 had head and neck cancer. A male proportion of roughly 80% and a mean age of 60 years, ranging from about 23 to 79, were recorded for the dose-escalation cohort. Patients were allowed to have had prior anti-PD-1, anti-PD-L1 or anti-CTLA-4 therapy, and around two fifths of the dose-escalation patients had been treated with checkpoint inhibitors. Partial responses occurred in three dose-escalation patients, of whom one had hepatocellular carcinoma and two had cutaneous melanoma. The purpose of peripheral TCRbeta sequencing was to test whether ivuxolimab changed TCR sequence diversity and led to clonal T-cell expansion. The paper reports the monotherapy dose-escalation portion (N of about 50 patients) of the phase I ivuxolimab trial.

Genomic DNA was isolated from the sorted cells so that the TCRbeta CDR3 region could be sequenced. The immunoSEQ Assay was used for sequencing of TCRbeta CDR3 regions. The table comes from immuneACCESS by way of TCRdb, which keeps in-frame sequences with V and J called. Part of the clones is missing from these tables; in studies checked, under half for an unresolved V gene and the rest for unknown reasons. The sample table holds about 42,000 clones, of which 80% to 90% were seen once. The biggest ten clones account for over 2.5% of the sample. In the case of this clone: Its antigen is unknown. One base away there is no much larger clone; base qualities are not given.

The germline V gene (reference sequence) provides CDR1 SEHNR and CDR2 FQNEAQ. The CDR3 measures 15 amino acids from cysteine to phenylalanine. Just the 45-base CDR3 DNA is kept, in frame starting at base 1. V is pared back by 2 bases and J by 0 bases, with 9 bases lying between the germline termini. Study-level results and caveats: The antigen specificity of the clonally expanded peripheral T cells was not determined. After ivuxolimab, expanded clones were on average more numerous among CD8+ T cells than among CD4+ T cells. Low levels of normalized T-cell clonal expansion were also seen in some patients who did not respond. Partial responders in the 0.1-3.0 mg/kg groups had among the lowest normalized peripheral clonal expansion, especially among CD8+ T cells. Clonal expansion of both CD4+ and CD8+ blood T cells was observed from baseline to week 6 at doses 0.1 to 3.0 mg/kg.

Patients with a history of autoimmune disease or receiving systemic immunosuppression were excluded from the trial. In every dose cohort, peripheral blood was drawn for TCR sequencing at baseline, cycle 4 day 1, and cycle 7 day 1. The samples were drawn from a first-in-human, open-label, multicenter phase I dose-escalation trial of ivuxolimab. Adults with locally advanced or metastatic head and neck squamous cell, hepatocellular, melanoma or renal cell carcinoma were enrolled in the trial. Before TCR sequencing, CD4+ and CD8+ T cells were separately sorted from peripheral blood. The specimen was CD4+ or CD8+ T cells sorted from blood, collected in a trial of the OX40 agonist ivuxolimab. The receptor comes from an adult with an advanced solid tumor such as melanoma, head and neck, liver or kidney cancer. This chain is built from TRBV7-9 and TRBJ2-3; the D gene cannot be resolved reliably. The sequenced DNA: TGTGCCAGCAGCTTATGGAGCGATAGCACAGATACGCAGTATTTT. Its amino acids are CASSLWSDSTDTQYF.